These T cell receptor beta chains were read from a single sample in a study of T cell responses to AZD1222 COVID-19 vaccine. Profiled with immunoSEQ multiplex PCR; TCRdb holds only in-frame clones, not every one. The table lists 120,000 or so clones, about 88% of them singletons, with roughly 4% in the top ten. The sample here was peripheral blood, taken 28 days after the second AZD1222 dose. Receptors originate from an adult who received the AZD1222 COVID-19 vaccine. Each CDR3 is given with its conserved first and last residue. Each record gives: CDR3 DNA, CDR3 protein, clone size, J gene, D gene, V gene. D genes are given only for firm matches. Clone size is stated in some rows and not others, as once, few, many or a class when expanded.

DNA: TGTGCCAGCAGCGTCGGGACCATCTCCTACGAGCAGTACTTC; CDR3: CASSVGTISYEQYF; size: NA; J: TRBJ2-7; D: NA; V: TRBV9
DNA: TGTGCCAGCAGCTTAGATGGGCCAGCGGGGGTTCAAGAGACCCAGTACTTC; CDR3: CASSLDGPAGVQETQYF; size: once; J: TRBJ2-5; D: TRBD2; V: TRBV11-3
DNA: TGTGCCAGCAGCGTCGCCGCGGGGACCTACAATGAGCAGTTCTTC; CDR3: CASSVAAGTYNEQFF; size: NA; J: TRBJ2-1; D: NA; V: TRBV9
DNA: TGTGCCAGCAGTTACGCCTCGACCTACGAGCAGTACTTC; CDR3: CASSYASTYEQYF; size: NA; J: TRBJ2-7; D: NA; V: TRBV6-2/TRBV6-3
DNA: TGCGCCAGCAGCTTGGCACAGACGAACACTGAAGCTTTCTTT; CDR3: CASSLAQTNTEAFF; size: NA; J: TRBJ1-1; D: NA; V: TRBV5-1
DNA: TGTGCCATCGGACTAGCTGCCTCCTACGAGCAGTACTTC; CDR3: CAIGLAASYEQYF; size: NA; J: TRBJ2-7; D: TRBD2; V: TRBV30
DNA: TGCGCCAGCAGCTTGGGCCCAGGGCCCACTGAAGCTTTCTTT; CDR3: CASSLGPGPTEAFF; size: NA; J: TRBJ1-1; D: NA; V: TRBV5-1
DNA: TGTGCCAGCAGTTACCCAACCGGGGGGGGCTACAATGAGCAGTTCTTC; CDR3: CASSYPTGGGYNEQFF; size: NA; J: TRBJ2-1; D: TRBD2; V: TRBV6-5
DNA: TGTGCCAGCAGCTTAGGGACTAGCGACGCAGATACGCAGTATTTT; CDR3: CASSLGTSDADTQYF; size: once; J: TRBJ2-3; D: TRBD2; V: TRBV7-3
DNA: TGTGCCAGCAGCCTATCCGACAGGGGCAAAGCTTTCTTT; CDR3: CASSLSDRGKAFF; size: NA; J: TRBJ1-1; D: TRBD1; V: TRBV11-1
DNA: TGTGCCAGTGAGCTTGAAGGAATGAACACTGAAGCTTTCTTT; CDR3: CASELEGMNTEAFF; size: NA; J: TRBJ1-1; D: NA; V: TRBV19
DNA: TGTGCCAGCTCACCACGGCATGGGGGTTGGACTGAAGCTTTCTTT; CDR3: CASSPRHGGWTEAFF; size: NA; J: TRBJ1-1; D: NA; V: TRBV18
DNA: TGTGCCTGGACGATCGGTGGTGGCTACACCTTC; CDR3: CAWTIGGGYTF; size: few; J: TRBJ1-2; D: NA; V: TRBV30
DNA: TGTGCCATCAATCTCGGGACAGATTATGGCTACACCTTC; CDR3: CAINLGTDYGYTF; size: NA; J: TRBJ1-2; D: TRBD1; V: TRBV10-3
DNA: TGTGCCAGCAGCTCCGACATTCAGTACTTC; CDR3: CASSSDIQYF; size: NA; J: TRBJ2-4; D: NA; V: TRBV7-2
DNA: TGTGCCAGCAGCACTACAGGTTCTCTATCACCCCTCCACTTT; CDR3: CASSTTGSLSPLHF; size: NA; J: TRBJ1-6; D: NA; V: TRBV7-8
DNA: TGTGCCAGCAGTCCTCTGGACAGGATCTTCACAGATACGCAGTATTTT; CDR3: CASSPLDRIFTDTQYF; size: NA; J: TRBJ2-3; D: TRBD1; V: TRBV5-6
DNA: TGTGCCAGCAGCTTACCTGGCGGTGAAGCTTTCTTT; CDR3: CASSLPGGEAFF; size: NA; J: TRBJ1-1; D: NA; V: TRBV7-3
DNA: TGTGCCAGCAGCGTAGCTCCAGCCAAAAACATTCAGTACTTC; CDR3: CASSVAPAKNIQYF; size: NA; J: TRBJ2-4; D: NA; V: TRBV9
DNA: TGTGCCAGCAGCGGAACGGGACAGGGGGTCCCTTTCTTT; CDR3: CASSGTGQGVPFF; size: NA; J: TRBJ1-1; D: TRBD1; V: TRBV7-3
DNA: TGTGCCAGCAGTTTCTGGCGGGGCTACACCTTC; CDR3: CASSFWRGYTF; size: NA; J: TRBJ1-2; D: NA; V: TRBV12-3/TRBV12-4
DNA: TGTGCCAGCAGTAATGACAGGGGCCTATATGGCTACACCTTC; CDR3: CASSNDRGLYGYTF; size: NA; J: TRBJ1-2; D: TRBD1; V: TRBV6-5
DNA: TGTGCCAGCAGCTTAGGAGGCTCAGGGGGACGTCGGGATGAGCAGTTCTTC; CDR3: CASSLGGSGGRRDEQFF; size: NA; J: TRBJ2-1; D: TRBD1; V: TRBV7-4
DNA: TGTGCCAGCAGTTACCTTCGTACCGAGACCTGGTTCTTCTTT; CDR3: CASSYLRTETWFFF; size: NA; J: TRBJ1-1; D: NA; V: TRBV6-5
DNA: TGTGCCAGCAGCTACGAGGGGGGGAACACTGAAGCTTTCTTT; CDR3: CASSYEGGNTEAFF; size: NA; J: TRBJ1-1; D: NA; V: TRBV7-6
DNA: TGTGCCAGTAGTATAGGACAGGGGAGGAACAATCAGCCCCAGCATTTT; CDR3: CASSIGQGRNNQPQHF; size: NA; J: TRBJ1-5; D: TRBD1; V: TRBV19
DNA: TGTGCCAGCAGCTTCGTGACAGGGGGAGAGCAGTACTTC; CDR3: CASSFVTGGEQYF; size: NA; J: TRBJ2-7; D: TRBD1; V: TRBV5-6
DNA: TGTGCCAGCAGCTATAGCGGGGGGAACTACAATGAGCAGTTCTTC; CDR3: CASSYSGGNYNEQFF; size: NA; J: TRBJ2-1; D: TRBD2; V: TRBV7-3
DNA: TGTGCCAGCACCGAAAGGGGGTGCGGGGTACGGGCCCCTCGACATCAGCCCCAGCATTTT; CDR3: CASTERGCGVRAPRHQPQHF; size: NA; J: TRBJ1-5; D: NA; V: TRBV14
DNA: TGTGCCAGCTCACCCCGGACAGGACAAGAGACCCAGTACTTC; CDR3: CASSPRTGQETQYF; size: NA; J: TRBJ2-5; D: TRBD1; V: TRBV18
DNA: TGTGCCAGCAGTTCCGGAGTTGACACTGAAGCTTTCTTT; CDR3: CASSSGVDTEAFF; size: NA; J: TRBJ1-1; D: NA; V: TRBV6-5
DNA: TGCGCCAGCAGCACCACAGGGGGCGCTGGTAATTCACCCCTCCACTTT; CDR3: CASSTTGGAGNSPLHF; size: NA; J: TRBJ1-6; D: TRBD1; V: TRBV5-1
DNA: TGCGCCAGCAGCCAAGTTGGGCCAGGCGGCAATCAGCCCCAGCATTTT; CDR3: CASSQVGPGGNQPQHF; size: NA; J: TRBJ1-5; D: NA; V: TRBV4-1
DNA: TGTGCCAGCAGCTTAGTGGCTGGAAGGGAGCATGACTACACCTTC; CDR3: CASSLVAGREHDYTF; size: NA; J: TRBJ1-2; D: NA; V: TRBV7-2
DNA: TGTGCCACCTACCTCGCGGGAGGTTCCTACGAGCAGTACTTC; CDR3: CATYLAGGSYEQYF; size: NA; J: TRBJ2-7; D: TRBD2; V: TRBV28
DNA: TGTGCCAGCAGTTTCGCCGGGACATCCTATGGCTACACCTTC; CDR3: CASSFAGTSYGYTF; size: NA; J: TRBJ1-2; D: NA; V: TRBV28
DNA: TGTGCCAGCAGTTCGCCTCATGGCGGGGGGGCCGGTCGCGAGACCCAGTACTTC; CDR3: CASSSPHGGGAGRETQYF; size: NA; J: TRBJ2-5; D: TRBD2; V: TRBV27
DNA: TGTGCCAGCAGTGCTGGGACTCTATTCACAGATACGCAGTATTTT; CDR3: CASSAGTLFTDTQYF; size: NA; J: TRBJ2-3; D: NA; V: TRBV2
DNA: TGTGCCAGCAGCTTGGCGGCGTCCGCTGGCTACGAGCAGTACTTC; CDR3: CASSLAASAGYEQYF; size: NA; J: TRBJ2-7; D: NA; V: TRBV5-5
DNA: TGCGCCAGCAGCCAAGAATGGACAGGGGGAGTCTACAATGAGCAGTTCTTC; CDR3: CASSQEWTGGVYNEQFF; size: once; J: TRBJ2-1; D: TRBD1; V: TRBV4-3
DNA: TGTGCCACCAGCAGACTATACAAGGCAACTAATGAAAAACTGTTTTTT; CDR3: CATSRLYKATNEKLFF; size: NA; J: TRBJ1-4; D: NA; V: TRBV15
DNA: TGTGCCAGCAGCTTAGATAGCGGGAAACACAATGAGCAGTTCTTC; CDR3: CASSLDSGKHNEQFF; size: NA; J: TRBJ2-1; D: TRBD2; V: TRBV7-2
DNA: TGCGCCAGCAGTCAGCCTAGACAGGGCTACGAGCAGTACTTC; CDR3: CASSQPRQGYEQYF; size: once; J: TRBJ2-7; D: TRBD1; V: TRBV23-1
DNA: TGTGCCAGCAGCTTACTTTCCTCGACAGATACGCAGTATTTT; CDR3: CASSLLSSTDTQYF; size: NA; J: TRBJ2-3; D: NA; V: TRBV7-9
DNA: TGTGCCGCTGGGACGCGAGCCTACGAGCAGTACTTC; CDR3: CAAGTRAYEQYF; size: NA; J: TRBJ2-7; D: NA; V: TRBV10-3
DNA: TGCGCCAGCCATCCCGACGGGGCCTCCTATGGCTACACCTTC; CDR3: CASHPDGASYGYTF; size: NA; J: TRBJ1-2; D: NA; V: TRBV5-1
DNA: TGTGCCAGCGTCGGACGGACGAATGAAAAACTGTTTTTT; CDR3: CASVGRTNEKLFF; size: NA; J: TRBJ1-4; D: NA; V: TRBV28
DNA: TGTGCCAGCAGCTCCCCCAATCAGCCCCAGCATTTT; CDR3: CASSSPNQPQHF; size: NA; J: TRBJ1-5; D: NA; V: TRBV5-4
DNA: TGTGCCAGCAGTTTCTCTCCGCCGGGACAGGCAGCTGGCTACACCTTC; CDR3: CASSFSPPGQAAGYTF; size: NA; J: TRBJ1-2; D: TRBD1; V: TRBV28